The rows below give T cell receptor beta chains drawn from one sample of a study of identical twins. TCRdb passed the 5' RACE reads through MiXCR, listing each CDR3 protein once. The sample has some 900,000 distinct CDR3 sequences, about 12% seen once. The sample was also linked to a second study, of yellow fever vaccine responses in identical twins.

Sequencing was carried out using PBMCs. These receptors were collected from a woman aged 18-29 years in good health. CDR3s include the opening cysteine and the closing phenylalanine or tryptophan. The order of the fields is V gene, clone size, J gene, D gene, CDR3 DNA, CDR3 protein. The D gene is left open where the match is weak. Only some rows state a clone size, as once, few, many or a class for expanded clones.

TRBV7-9,many,TRBJ2-1,-,TGTGCCAGCAGCTTAGGTGGGGAAATCAATGAGCAGTTCTTC,CASSLGGEINEQFF
TRBV21-1,-,TRBJ2-1,-,TGTGCCAGCAGCAGAGGGGTCGAGCAGTTCTTC,CASSRGVEQFF
TRBV24-1,few,TRBJ1-2,TRBD1,TGTGCCACCAGTGACCGAGGACAGGGGGCGTTAATCGGCTACACCTTC,CATSDRGQGALIGYTF
TRBV21-1,-,TRBJ2-1,-,TGTGCCAGCAGCCTGCAAGGACCACGAACCCCGTTCTTC,CASSLQGPRTPFF
TRBV15,-,TRBJ2-7,-,TGTGCCACCAGCAGAGTTTTGGGGGGGGCGCCGACCTACGAGCAGTACTTC,CATSRVLGGAPTYEQYF
TRBV28,-,TRBJ2-1,-,TGTGCCACCTTAAGATCCGGCAGCTGGTTCCCGTTTAGTGCGCAGTTCTTC,CATLRSGSWFPFSAQFF
TRBV5-5,few,TRBJ2-2,-,TGTGCCAGCAGCTTGCCAGCCACGAGTGGGGAGCTGTTTTTT,CASSLPATSGELFF
TRBV20-1,-,TRBJ1-5,-,TGCAGTGCTAGAGGGATGGAGGGTAGGAGCAATCAGCCCCAGCATTTT,CSARGMEGRSNQPQHF
TRBV6-1,few,TRBJ2-2,TRBD1,TGTGCCAGCCGATCGCCTCCGGGACAGGGGAGGGCCGGGGAGCTGTTTTTT,CASRSPPGQGRAGELFF
TRBV12-3/TRBV12-4,-,TRBJ2-7,TRBD1,TGTGCCAGCAGTCCAACGACAGGGGCCTCCTACGAGCAGTACTTC,CASSPTTGASYEQYF
TRBV9,-,TRBJ2-7,-,TGTGCCAGCAGCTACCGTGAAAGTGGCGAGCAGTACTTC,CASSYRESGEQYF
TRBV12-3/TRBV12-4,-,TRBJ2-1,-,TGTGCCAGCACCCTAGTCTATGAGCAGTTCTTC,CASTLVYEQFF
TRBV11-2,-,TRBJ1-6,-,TGTGCCAGCAGCTTAGAGGCGCAGGGGACTTCACCCCTCCACTTT,CASSLEAQGTSPLHF
TRBV20-1,-,TRBJ2-1,-,TGCAGTGCTGTAGCGGTCAGTGAGCAGTTCTTC,CSAVAVSEQFF
TRBV10-2,many,TRBJ2-7,TRBD1,TGCGCCAGCAGCGCCGGGACAGCTTACGAGCAGTACTTC,CASSAGTAYEQYF
TRBV6-1,-,TRBJ1-1,-,TGTGCCAGCATGACATGGGGGGCCGGGAACACTGAAGCTTTCTTT,CASMTWGAGNTEAFF
TRBV7-9,-,TRBJ2-2,-,TGTGCCAGCAGCAACGAAGTGGGGGTTAGGACCGGGGAGCTGTTTTTT,CASSNEVGVRTGELFF
TRBV29-1,-,TRBJ2-7,TRBD2,TGCAGCGTCCGGACTAGCGGGAGCTCCTACGAGCAGTACTTC,CSVRTSGSSYEQYF
TRBV28,once,TRBJ2-6,TRBD2,TGTGCCAGCAGTCCCGGGACTATGGCCGGTGGGGCCAACGTCCTGACTTTC,CASSPGTMAGGANVLTF
TRBV2,-,TRBJ1-5,-,TGTGCCAGCAGTTCACCGGGCGCCGAGGGCAATCAGCCCCAGCATTTT,CASSSPGAEGNQPQHF
TRBV20-1,-,TRBJ2-1,TRBD2,TGCAGTGCGAGGCCCGGGAGGGGGGGCAATGAGCAGTTCTTC,CSARPGRGGNEQFF
TRBV11-1,few,TRBJ2-6,TRBD1,TGTGCCAGCAGGGGGGAGGGACAGGGGATCTCTGGGGCCAACGTCCTGACTTTC,CASRGEGQGISGANVLTF
TRBV5-5,few,TRBJ2-5,-,TGTGCCAGCAGCCACCGAGGGGACGGGCAAGAGACCCAGTACTTC,CASSHRGDGQETQYF
TRBV7-3,-,TRBJ2-5,-,TGTGCCAGCAGCTTCGGTGGAGGGGAGAAAGAGACCCAGTACTTC,CASSFGGGEKETQYF
TRBV20-1,few,TRBJ2-1,TRBD2,TGCAGTGCTAGAGATGGAGCGGGAGAGTTTAATGAGCAGTTCTTC,CSARDGAGEFNEQFF
TRBV4-1,-,TRBJ1-2,TRBD1,TGCGCCAGCAGCCAAGATAGCGGTTTCCAGGGGGGGGGTGGCTACACCTTC,CASSQDSGFQGGGGYTF
TRBV5-1,-,TRBJ1-1,-,TGCGCCAGCAGCTTGTCGCGTGGGGTTACTGAAGCTTTCTTT,CASSLSRGVTEAFF
TRBV29-1,few,TRBJ2-5,-,TGCAGCGTTTTGGGGCAGAACCAAGAGACCCAGTACTTC,CSVLGQNQETQYF
TRBV14,few,TRBJ2-1,-,TGTGCCAGCAGCCCCTTTTGGGCCAACAATGAGCAGTTCTTC,CASSPFWANNEQFF
TRBV3-1,-,TRBJ2-5,TRBD2,TGTGCCAGCAGCCAAGATAGAGAACTAGCGGGTCGGGGGACCCAGTACTTC,CASSQDRELAGRGTQYF
TRBV12-3/TRBV12-4,few,TRBJ2-1,-,TGTGCCAGCAGTTTTTCGTCGGGCAAGTCATACAATGAGCAGTTCTTC,CASSFSSGKSYNEQFF
TRBV29-1,many,TRBJ2-3,-,TGCAGCGTCATAGACAAGCTAGTTGGCACAGATACGCAGTATTTT,CSVIDKLVGTDTQYF
TRBV5-6,few,TRBJ2-1,-,TGTGCCAGCAGCTCGTCCCTGTCTGACAATGAGCAGTTCTTC,CASSSSLSDNEQFF
TRBV27,few,TRBJ1-2,-,TGTGCCAGCAGGCGAATGGTTGCAACCCAATATGGCTACACCTTC,CASRRMVATQYGYTF
TRBV24-1,few,TRBJ2-1,TRBD2,TGTGCCACCAGCCGAGGGACTAGCGGGACTAATGAGCAGTTCTTC,CATSRGTSGTNEQFF
TRBV28,many,TRBJ2-3,-,TGTGCCAGCCGGAAGGGGCTGGGCCCCCCAGATACGCAGTATTTT,CASRKGLGPPDTQYF
TRBV12-3/TRBV12-4,few,TRBJ1-3,-,TGTGCCAGCAGCGTCGGGGGGCCCTCTGGAAACACCATATATTTT,CASSVGGPSGNTIYF
TRBV5-1,-,TRBJ1-2,-,TGCGCCAGCAGCTTGTTTAGGGGATTGGAGGGCTACACCTTC,CASSLFRGLEGYTF
TRBV28,few,TRBJ2-7,-,TGTGCCAGCAGTTTCCCGGGACCCACTTGGGGGGAGCAGTACTTC,CASSFPGPTWGEQYF
TRBV20-1,many,TRBJ2-7,TRBD1,TGCAGTGCTACCGACAGGGGTCGGAGTCCCTACGAGCAGTACTTC,CSATDRGRSPYEQYF
TRBV11-3,-,TRBJ2-7,-,TGTGCCAGCAGCTCCGGAACTAGTTTACTGTCCTACGAGCAGTACTTC,CASSSGTSLLSYEQYF
TRBV15,few,TRBJ2-7,-,TGTGCCACCAGCAGAGGGGAGTTAGCCTACGAGCAGTACTTC,CATSRGELAYEQYF
TRBV12-3/TRBV12-4,few,TRBJ1-2,TRBD1,TGTGCCAGCAGTCCCGCGACAGGGACCGGTGGCTACACCTTC,CASSPATGTGGYTF
TRBV7-9,few,TRBJ2-5,-,TGTGCCAGCAGCTTAGAGGGGTCGTCCCAGTACTTC,CASSLEGSSQYF
TRBV5-5,-,TRBJ2-1,TRBD1,TGTGCCAGCAGCGCAGGGACAGGGGGAACCTACAATGAGCAGTTCTTC,CASSAGTGGTYNEQFF